Listed below are T cell receptor beta chains from one sample, sequenced in a study of T-cell memory formation after mild COVID-19. In TCRdb, the 5' RACE reads were re-called with MiXCR into one record per CDR3 protein. The sample lists over 300,000 distinct CDR3 sequences; roughly 19% were seen once. Sample: PBMCs or a T cell subset sorted from them (not recorded which). These receptors were taken from a man aged 18 to 35 who had mild COVID-19 (a few samples of this study predate the infection). Cell type and time point are not known. CDR3s include the opening cysteine and the closing phenylalanine or tryptophan. Fields, in order: D gene, V gene, clone size, J gene, CDR3 DNA, CDR3 protein. The D gene is left open where the match is weak. The size entry is marked missing in some rows and otherwise reads once, few, many or a size class.

d_gene: -
v_gene: TRBV5-1
abundance: few
j_gene: TRBJ1-6
CDR3nt: TGCGCCAGCAGCTCTGAGGGAGCCCCCAGGAGTTCACCCCTCCACTTT
CDR3aa: CASSSEGAPRSSPLHF

d_gene: TRBD2
v_gene: TRBV7-2
abundance: many
j_gene: TRBJ2-1
CDR3nt: TGTGCCAGCAGCTTACCCCCTAGCGGGGGTGAGCAGTTCTTC
CDR3aa: CASSLPPSGGEQFF

d_gene: -
v_gene: TRBV20-1
abundance: many
j_gene: TRBJ2-1
CDR3nt: TGCAGTGCCCCTGAAGGCGCATGGTGGGGGAGTGAGCAGTTCTTC
CDR3aa: CSAPEGAWWGSEQFF

d_gene: -
v_gene: TRBV7-3
abundance: few
j_gene: TRBJ2-5
CDR3nt: TGTGCCAGCAGCTTAGCTAGATATGAGACCCAGTACTTC
CDR3aa: CASSLARYETQYF

d_gene: -
v_gene: TRBV12-3/TRBV12-4
abundance: -
j_gene: TRBJ1-2
CDR3nt: TGTGCCACCGCCCTTCATGTCGGGGCCGTTGGCTACACCTTC
CDR3aa: CATALHVGAVGYTF

d_gene: -
v_gene: TRBV12-3/TRBV12-4
abundance: -
j_gene: TRBJ1-6
CDR3nt: TGTGCCAGCAGTTTTCAGGGCGGTAATTCACCCCTCCACTTT
CDR3aa: CASSFQGGNSPLHF

d_gene: -
v_gene: TRBV7-2
abundance: -
j_gene: TRBJ2-5
CDR3nt: TGTGCCAGCAGCTTAGCGCCCAAGACCCAGTACTTC
CDR3aa: CASSLAPKTQYF

d_gene: TRBD1
v_gene: TRBV4-3
abundance: few
j_gene: TRBJ2-1
CDR3nt: TGCGCCAGCAGCCAAGATTTCGGAGAGACAGGGTTGCATGAGCAGTTCTTC
CDR3aa: CASSQDFGETGLHEQFF

d_gene: -
v_gene: TRBV7-9
abundance: -
j_gene: TRBJ2-7
CDR3nt: TGTGCCAGCAGCGAGGTGGGGTCCCAGCTACACGAGCAGTACTTC
CDR3aa: CASSEVGSQLHEQYF

d_gene: TRBD1
v_gene: TRBV24-1
abundance: few
j_gene: TRBJ2-5
CDR3nt: TGTGCCACCAGTGACTCACGGAACAGGGGTAGGGAGACCCAGTACTTC
CDR3aa: CATSDSRNRGRETQYF

d_gene: -
v_gene: TRBV7-7
abundance: many
j_gene: TRBJ2-7
CDR3nt: TGTGCCAGCAGCTTATCGAGCTCCTACGAGCAGTACTTC
CDR3aa: CASSLSSSYEQYF

d_gene: -
v_gene: TRBV30
abundance: few
j_gene: TRBJ2-5
CDR3nt: TGTGCCTGGAGATTGACAGGGAGGCAAGAGACCCAGTACTTC
CDR3aa: CAWRLTGRQETQYF

d_gene: TRBD1
v_gene: TRBV3-1
abundance: -
j_gene: TRBJ1-2
CDR3nt: TGTGCCAGCAGGCGCTATATGACAGGGGACTATGGCTACACCTTC
CDR3aa: CASRRYMTGDYGYTF

d_gene: -
v_gene: TRBV12-3/TRBV12-4
abundance: few
j_gene: TRBJ2-2
CDR3nt: TGTGCCAGCAGTTTGCACGACGGGGAGCTGTTTTTT
CDR3aa: CASSLHDGELFF

d_gene: TRBD1
v_gene: TRBV4-2
abundance: few
j_gene: TRBJ1-1
CDR3nt: TGTGCCAGCAGCAGCGGGACAGGGGGATTTCCAGAAGCTTTCTTT
CDR3aa: CASSSGTGGFPEAFF

d_gene: TRBD1
v_gene: TRBV5-1
abundance: -
j_gene: TRBJ2-7
CDR3nt: TGCGCCAGCAGCACCGGACAGGACTACGAGCAGTACTTC
CDR3aa: CASSTGQDYEQYF

d_gene: -
v_gene: TRBV7-3
abundance: -
j_gene: TRBJ2-5
CDR3nt: TGTGCCAGCAGCTTCAGGGGATCTAAAGAGACCCAGTACTTC
CDR3aa: CASSFRGSKETQYF

d_gene: -
v_gene: TRBV5-4
abundance: -
j_gene: TRBJ2-5
CDR3nt: TGTGCCAGCAGACCTGGGACTTCGCAAGAGACCCAGTACTTC
CDR3aa: CASRPGTSQETQYF

d_gene: -
v_gene: TRBV5-1
abundance: -
j_gene: TRBJ2-5
CDR3nt: TGCGCCAGCAGCTTGGACTACGCGCAGACCCAGTACTTC
CDR3aa: CASSLDYAQTQYF

d_gene: -
v_gene: TRBV5-1
abundance: -
j_gene: TRBJ2-2
CDR3nt: TGCGCCAGCAGCTTGGTACAGCACACCGGGGAGCTGTTTTTT
CDR3aa: CASSLVQHTGELFF

d_gene: -
v_gene: TRBV7-2
abundance: -
j_gene: TRBJ2-2
CDR3nt: TGTGCCAGCAGCCTCCTCCGAGGGGGGGTCGAGGAGCTGTTTTTT
CDR3aa: CASSLLRGGVEELFF

d_gene: -
v_gene: TRBV5-1
abundance: few
j_gene: TRBJ2-1
CDR3nt: TGCGCCAGCAGCTTGAGTACGACGAATGAGCAGTTCTTC
CDR3aa: CASSLSTTNEQFF

d_gene: -
v_gene: TRBV7-3
abundance: few
j_gene: TRBJ2-1
CDR3nt: TGTGCCAGCAGCCGGCGGGGCTCCTACAATGAGCAGTTCTTC
CDR3aa: CASSRRGSYNEQFF

d_gene: TRBD2
v_gene: TRBV12-3/TRBV12-4
abundance: -
j_gene: TRBJ2-5
CDR3nt: TGTGCCAGCAGCCGTACTAGCGGCGGAGGGTGGAGAGCCCAGTACTTC
CDR3aa: CASSRTSGGGWRAQYF

d_gene: -
v_gene: TRBV4-1
abundance: -
j_gene: TRBJ1-2
CDR3nt: TGCGCCAGCAGCCGCAACACCGGGCCCTATGGCTACACCTTC
CDR3aa: CASSRNTGPYGYTF

d_gene: TRBD2
v_gene: TRBV9
abundance: -
j_gene: TRBJ2-5
CDR3nt: TGTGCCAGCAGCGGAACCGGGGTGACTAGCGCCAAAGAGACCCAGTACTTC
CDR3aa: CASSGTGVTSAKETQYF

d_gene: TRBD2
v_gene: TRBV3-1
abundance: -
j_gene: TRBJ2-5
CDR3nt: TGTGCCAGCAGCCATGCTAGCGGGGGTAGGGAGACCCAGTACTTC
CDR3aa: CASSHASGGRETQYF